This entry lists 8 T cell receptor beta chains sequenced from one sample in a study of blood T cell repertoires in COVID-19. Sequencing used immunoSEQ multiplex PCR; TCRdb keeps in-frame clones, though not all of them. The table includes some 56,000 clones, 81% detected once. The sample consisted of peripheral blood. These receptors came from a woman of 80 years or more with active or convalescent COVID-19.

V is TRBV11-3 and J is TRBJ2-1; 8 nucleotides match TRBD2. This CDR3 spans 16 amino acids. V shed 5 bases, J shed 0 bases, and the junction held 6 bases outside the gene matches. The germline V gene encodes CDR1 SGHNT and CDR2 YENEEA. CDR3 region: CASSVSGASSYNEQFF. Here the CDR3 DNA reads TGTGCCAGCAGCGTTAGCGGGGCTAGCTCCTACAATGAGCAGTTCTTC.

This clone was seen a few times. The rearrangement uses TRBV13 and TRBJ2-7; the match to TRBD1 covers 9 bases. The CDR3 sequence is 13 residues long. The germline CDR1 and CDR2 sequences are PRHDT and FYEKMQ (reference sequence). V trimming: 6 bases; J trimming: 9 bases; junction bases outside the gene matches: 9. The CDR3 nucleotides read TGTGCCAGCAGTATTACAGGGGGCTCGGGGCAGTACTTC. Its translation is CASSITGGSGQYF.

The chain carries TRBV6-5 and TRBJ2-7; TRBD2 might be the D (6 bases). The CDR3 runs 15 residues. Germline V gives CDR1 MNHEY, CDR2 SVGAGI. Trimming pared 1 base from V and 0 bases from J, leaving 10 bases between. This CDR3 reads CASSYFGGSSYEQYF. The CDR3 region has the DNA TGTGCCAGCAGTTACTTTGGAGGGAGCTCCTACGAGCAGTACTTC.

This clone was detected a few times. V usage is TRBV12-3 or TRBV12-4 and J usage is TRBJ2-5; D remains unclear. Trimming removed 8 bases from V and 5 bases from J, with 12 bases in between. The CDR3 covers 12 residues. The CDR3 region is CASLGFEETQYF. The CDR3 DNA reads as TGTGCCAGCCTCGGGTTCGAGGAGACCCAGTACTTC.

The sample holds one count of this clone. The V and J genes are TRBV28 and TRBJ1-6; a weak D match, TRBD1 (6 bases). CDR1 and CDR2 (germline): MDHEN, SYDVKM. This CDR3 comprises 17 residues. V was pared by 3 bases and J by 5 bases, with 17 bases between. This CDR3 reads CASSFPTSPGDNSPLHF. The CDR3 DNA reads as TGTGCCAGCAGTTTCCCCACCTCGCCAGGGGATAATTCACCCCTCCACTTT.

The gene calls are TRBV6-5 and TRBJ2-5; 8 bases are a match to TRBD1. The CDR3 has 14 residues. CDR1 is MNHEY and CDR2 is SVGAGI in the germline V gene. Trimming took 4 bases from V and 2 from J; bases not matched to a gene: 3. CDR3 sequence (DNA): TGTGCCAGCAGTTTATGGACAGGGCAAGAGACCCAGTACTTC. It is translated as CASSLWTGQETQYF.

V usage is TRBV7-9 and J usage is TRBJ2-7; 11 nucleotides align to TRBD2. J lost 3 bases, V lost 3 bases, and 7 bases had no gene match. Germline CDR1 SEHNR, CDR2 FQNEAQ (reference sequence). The CDR3 runs to 16 residues. The CDR3 reads CASSFGTSGVNYEQYF. In DNA form, the CDR3 reads TGTGCCAGCAGCTTCGGGACTAGCGGAGTAAACTACGAGCAGTACTTC.

The chain carries TRBV5-6 and TRBJ1-4; 10 bases agree with TRBD1. Germline V gene lookup returns CDR1 SGHDT and CDR2 YYEEEE. V was pared by 3 bases and J by 8 bases, with 4 bases of the junction left unmatched. The CDR3 is 14 residues long. For the CDR3, the DNA is TGTGCCAGCAGCTCGGGACAGGGGCTCGAAAAACTGTTTTTT. Translating it yields CASSSGQGLEKLFF.